The present entry profiles one TCR beta chain with its context. This sample was taken from a study of OX40 agonist ivuxolimab in advanced cancers. The wider study: Hepatocellular carcinoma, melanoma, renal cell or head and neck cancer was diagnosed in the dose-escalation patients.

Germline V gives CDR1 MNHNS, CDR2 SASEGT. The CDR3 length is 10 residues. V was shortened by 6 bases and J by 3 bases, with 3 bases between the two germline ends. This table comes from immunoSEQ multiplex PCR, and its TCRdb copy is limited to in-frame clones, with some not included. Of fewer than 75,000 clones in the sample, around 82% are singletons; the top ten hold less than 9.5%. The sequence was collected from an adult with an advanced solid tumor such as melanoma, head and neck, liver or kidney cancer. The chain couples TRBV6-1 to TRBJ2-7, with unresolved D. Sequenced here: CD4+ or CD8+ T cells sorted from blood, sampled in a trial of the OX40 agonist ivuxolimab. The CDR3 loop reads CASSDYEQYV. CDR3 coding DNA: TGTGCCAGCAGCGACTACGAGCAGTACGTC.